This T cell receptor beta chain was captured in a study of shared clonotypes between healthy human individuals. Whole-study results and caveats: The sharing of 4% to 5.5% of naive CD4 clonotypes was seen across a handful of donors. The study found lower generation probabilities in non-shared clonotypes than in those shared by all four donors.

Donors comprised healthy HIV-negative adults lacking recent acute infections or vaccinations. The CDR3 covers 16 residues. V lost 0 bases to trimming and J lost 8 bases; unmatched junction nucleotides: 8. Germline CDR1 and CDR2: SGHAT and FQDESV (reference sequence). Here immunoSEQ multiplex PCR was the method, and the copy in TCRdb shows in-frame clones only, minus some. The table has about 710,000 clones, over 55% seen once. Only a few counts were recorded for this clone. The antigen remains undetermined. Sequencing was carried out using memory CD4+ T cells sorted from blood. As for subset: CD45RA-negative fraction. The chain recombines TRBV11-1 with TRBJ2-1; 9 bases map to TRBD2. The clonotype originates from a woman aged 25 to 39 in good health. The CDR3 DNA reads as TGTGCCAGCAGCTTAGCTAAGGGACTAGCTGTCGATGAGCAGTTCTTC. It codes for CASSLAKGLAVDEQFF.